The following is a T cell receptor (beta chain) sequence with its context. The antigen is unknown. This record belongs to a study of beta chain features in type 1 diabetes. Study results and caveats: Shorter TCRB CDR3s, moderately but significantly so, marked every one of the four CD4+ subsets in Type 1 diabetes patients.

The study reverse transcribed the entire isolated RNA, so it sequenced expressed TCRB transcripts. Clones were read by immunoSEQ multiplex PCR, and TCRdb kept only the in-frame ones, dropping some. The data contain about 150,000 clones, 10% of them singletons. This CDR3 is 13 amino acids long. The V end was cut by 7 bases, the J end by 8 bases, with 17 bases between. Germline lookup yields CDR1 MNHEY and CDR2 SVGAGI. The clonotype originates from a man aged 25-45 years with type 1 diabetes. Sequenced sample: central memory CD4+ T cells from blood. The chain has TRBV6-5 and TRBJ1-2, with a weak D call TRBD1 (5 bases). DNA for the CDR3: TGTGCCAGCATGACAATAGGGGTGCGCGGCTACACCTTC. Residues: CASMTIGVRGYTF.